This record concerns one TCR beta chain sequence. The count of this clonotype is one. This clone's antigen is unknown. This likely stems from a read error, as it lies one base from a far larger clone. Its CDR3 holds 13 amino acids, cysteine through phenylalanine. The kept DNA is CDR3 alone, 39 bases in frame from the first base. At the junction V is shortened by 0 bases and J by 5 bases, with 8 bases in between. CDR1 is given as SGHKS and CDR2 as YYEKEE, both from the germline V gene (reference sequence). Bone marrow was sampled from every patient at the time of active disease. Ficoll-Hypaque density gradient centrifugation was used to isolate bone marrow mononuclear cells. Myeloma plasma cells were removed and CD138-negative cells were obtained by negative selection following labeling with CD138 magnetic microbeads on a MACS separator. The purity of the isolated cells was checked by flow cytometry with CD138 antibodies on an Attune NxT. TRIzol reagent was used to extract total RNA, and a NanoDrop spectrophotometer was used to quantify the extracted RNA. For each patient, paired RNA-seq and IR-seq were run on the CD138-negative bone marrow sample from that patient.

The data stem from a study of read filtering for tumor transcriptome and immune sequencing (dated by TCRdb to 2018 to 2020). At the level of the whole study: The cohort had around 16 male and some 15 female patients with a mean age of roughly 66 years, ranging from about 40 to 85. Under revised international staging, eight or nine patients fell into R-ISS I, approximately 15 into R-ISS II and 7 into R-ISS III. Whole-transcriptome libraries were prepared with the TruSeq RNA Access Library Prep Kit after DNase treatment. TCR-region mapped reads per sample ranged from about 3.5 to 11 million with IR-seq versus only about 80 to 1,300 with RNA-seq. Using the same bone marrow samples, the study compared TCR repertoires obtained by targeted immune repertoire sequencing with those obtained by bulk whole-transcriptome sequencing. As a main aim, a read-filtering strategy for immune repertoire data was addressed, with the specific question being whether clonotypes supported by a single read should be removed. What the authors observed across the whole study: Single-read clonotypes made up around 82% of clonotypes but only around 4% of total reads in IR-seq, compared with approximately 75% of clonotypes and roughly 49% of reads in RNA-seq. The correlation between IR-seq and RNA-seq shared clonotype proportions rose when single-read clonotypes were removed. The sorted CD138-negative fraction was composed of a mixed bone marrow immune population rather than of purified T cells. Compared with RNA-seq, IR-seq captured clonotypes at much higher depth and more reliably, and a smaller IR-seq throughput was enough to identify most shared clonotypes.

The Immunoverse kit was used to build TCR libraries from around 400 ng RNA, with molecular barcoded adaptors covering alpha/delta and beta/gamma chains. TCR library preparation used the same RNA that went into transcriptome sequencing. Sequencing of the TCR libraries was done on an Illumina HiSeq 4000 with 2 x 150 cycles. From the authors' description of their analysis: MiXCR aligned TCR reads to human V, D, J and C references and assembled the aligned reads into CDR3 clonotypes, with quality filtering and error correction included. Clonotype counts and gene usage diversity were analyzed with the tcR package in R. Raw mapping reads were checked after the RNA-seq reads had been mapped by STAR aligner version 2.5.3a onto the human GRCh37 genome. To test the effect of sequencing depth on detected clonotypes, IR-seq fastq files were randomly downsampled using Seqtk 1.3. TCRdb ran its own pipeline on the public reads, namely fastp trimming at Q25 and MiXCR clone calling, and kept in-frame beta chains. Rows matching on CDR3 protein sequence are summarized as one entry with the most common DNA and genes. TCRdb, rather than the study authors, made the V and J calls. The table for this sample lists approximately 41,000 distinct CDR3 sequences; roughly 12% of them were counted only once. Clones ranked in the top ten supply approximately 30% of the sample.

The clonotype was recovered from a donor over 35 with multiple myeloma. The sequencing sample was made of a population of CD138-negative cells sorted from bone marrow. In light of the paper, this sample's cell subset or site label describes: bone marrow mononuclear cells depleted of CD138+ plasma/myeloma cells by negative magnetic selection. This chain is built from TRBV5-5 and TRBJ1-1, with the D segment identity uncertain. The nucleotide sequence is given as TGTGCCAGCAGCTTGGTATGGGGTACTGAAGCTTTCTTT. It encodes CASSLVWGTEAFF. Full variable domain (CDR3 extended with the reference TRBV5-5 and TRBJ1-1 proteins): DAGVTQSPTHLIKTRGQQVTLRCSPISGHKSVSWYQQVLGQGPQFIFQYYEKEERGRGNFPDRFSARQFPNYSSELNVNALLLGDSALYLCASSLVWGTEAFFGQGTRLTVV.